Listed below are T cell receptor beta chains from one sample, sequenced in a study of cytomegalovirus exposure and HLA in healthy donors. Some clones are missing from TCRdb's copy, which holds only in-frame ones; the method was immunoSEQ multiplex PCR. The repertoire holds 180,000 or so clones, with 8.5% to 10% as singletons. Input material: PBMCs. These receptors came from a woman in her twenties or thirties in good health and CMV-seropositive. CDR3s include the opening cysteine and the closing phenylalanine or tryptophan. Each record gives: V gene, J gene, clone size, D gene, CDR3 protein, CDR3 DNA. The D gene is left open where the match is weak. Only some rows state a clone size, as once, few, many or a class for expanded clones.

>TRBV5-6|TRBJ1-4|few|NA
CASSSTATNEKLFF
TGTGCCAGCAGCTCGACTGCAACTAATGAAAAACTGTTTTTT
>TRBV19|TRBJ1-5|NA|NA
CASSWQGTSNQPQHF
TGTGCCAGTAGTTGGCAGGGGACTAGCAATCAGCCCCAGCATTTT
>TRBV2|TRBJ2-5|few|TRBD1
CASRGQGAEETQYF
TGTGCCAGCAGGGGGCAGGGGGCGGAAGAGACCCAGTACTTC
>TRBV7-2|TRBJ1-2|NA|NA
CASSSGVGYSYGYTF
TGCGCCAGCAGCTCAGGGGTAGGGTATAGCTATGGCTACACCTTC
>TRBV7-2|TRBJ2-1|few|TRBD2
CASSLWTSGFTNEQFF
TGTGCCAGCAGCTTGTGGACTAGCGGCTTCACTAATGAGCAGTTCTTC
>TRBV7-2|TRBJ2-1|few|NA
CASALAALSYNEQFF
TGTGCCAGCGCCCTCGCGGCCCTCTCCTACAATGAGCAGTTCTTC
>TRBV29-1|TRBJ2-5|few|NA
CSVGPPVKETQYF
TGCAGCGTTGGCCCCCCAGTAAAAGAGACCCAGTACTTC
>TRBV5-1|TRBJ2-2|few|TRBD1
CASSPPDRAGTGELFF
TGCGCCAGCAGCCCTCCCGACAGGGCGGGCACCGGGGAGCTGTTTTTT
>TRBV7-9|TRBJ2-5|NA|NA
CASSFPNPSEGETQYF
TGTGCCAGCAGCTTTCCGAATCCTAGCGAGGGGGAGACCCAGTACTTC
>TRBV15|TRBJ1-4|few|NA
CATSTGTNEKLFF
TGTGCCACCAGCACAGGGACTAATGAAAAACTGTTTTTT
>TRBV9|TRBJ2-2|NA|TRBD2
CASSSNWGTSGTGELFF
TGTGCCAGCAGCTCGAATTGGGGGACTAGCGGTACCGGGGAGCTGTTTTTT
>TRBV7-8|TRBJ1-1|few|NA
CASSLNGGVAFF
TGTGCCAGCAGCTTAAACGGAGGAGTAGCTTTCTTT
>TRBV14|TRBJ2-7|few|NA
CASSQPEGRTLHQYF
TGTGCCAGCAGCCAACCGGAGGGGCGAACCCTCCACCAGTACTTC
>TRBV7-9|TRBJ2-7|NA|TRBD2
CASSHGGGPGEQYF
TGTGCCAGCAGCCACGGGGGGGGCCCGGGAGAGCAGTACTTC
>TRBV2|TRBJ2-7|few|TRBD1
CASTRGQGLEQYF
TGTGCCAGCACCCGCGGACAGGGGCTCGAGCAGTACTTC
>TRBV7-9|TRBJ1-1|NA|NA
CASSLSNSWNTEAFF
TGTGCCAGCAGCTTATCGAACAGTTGGAACACTGAAGCTTTCTTT
>TRBV7-9|TRBJ2-1|few|TRBD1
CASSLTGVNEQFF
TGTGCCAGCAGCTTAACAGGGGTCAATGAGCAGTTCTTC
>TRBV5-1|TRBJ2-7|NA|NA
CASSLDSTYEQYF
TGCGCCAGCAGCTTGGACAGTACCTACGAGCAGTACTTC
>TRBV4-1|TRBJ2-7|NA|TRBD2
CASSHQGTSLTLYEQYF
TGCGCCAGCAGCCATCAAGGGACTAGTTTAACCCTCTACGAGCAGTACTTC
>TRBV19|TRBJ2-1|few|NA
CASSMSPGYTYNAQFF
TGTGCCAGTAGTATGTCCCCAGGTTACACCTACAATGCGCAGTTCTTC
>TRBV7-6|TRBJ2-1|NA|TRBD2
CASSLGLADVNEQFF
TGTGCCAGCAGCCTTGGACTAGCGGACGTCAATGAGCAGTTCTTC
>TRBV5-1|TRBJ2-2|NA|TRBD1
CASSGQGQGYTGELFF
TGCGCCAGCAGCGGCCAGGGACAGGGGTACACCGGGGAGCTGTTTTTT
>TRBV2|TRBJ1-4|few|NA
CASILGGSNEKLFF
TGTGCCAGCATCCTAGGGGGTTCAAATGAAAAACTGTTTTTT
>TRBV7-8|TRBJ2-4|NA|TRBD1
CASSLGRGTGNIQYF
TGTGCCAGCAGCCTCGGCCGTGGGACAGGGAACATTCAGTACTTC
>TRBV6-5|TRBJ1-1|NA|NA
CASSYSGGAEAFF
TGTGCCAGCAGTTACTCGGGGGGGGCTGAAGCTTTCTTT
>TRBV9|TRBJ2-3|NA|TRBD2
CASSAFSSGTDTQYF
TGTGCCAGCAGCGCTTTTAGTAGCGGGACAGATACGCAGTATTTT
>TRBV14|TRBJ2-5|NA|NA
CASSPGHYQETQYF
TGTGCCAGCAGCCCTGGACATTATCAAGAGACCCAGTACTTC
>TRBV7-3|TRBJ2-1|few|NA
CASSLNPGLEGYNEQFF
TGTGCCAGCAGCTTAAACCCCGGACTCGAGGGTTACAATGAGCAGTTCTTC
>TRBV6-1|TRBJ1-1|NA|NA
CASSYGGAPAFF
TGTGCCAGCAGTTATGGGGGGGCGCCAGCTTTCTTT
>TRBV9|TRBJ2-3|few|TRBD2
CASSVESRTSGPTYTDTQYF
TGTGCCAGCAGCGTAGAATCGAGGACTAGCGGGCCGACCTACACAGATACGCAGTATTTT
>TRBV2|TRBJ1-6|NA|NA
CASSGSRDSPLHF
TGTGCCAGCAGTGGGTCGAGGGATTCACCCCTCCACTTT
>TRBV4-1|TRBJ1-2|NA|TRBD1
CASSHATGGGYGYTF
TGCGCCAGCAGCCACGCTACAGGGGGGGGCTATGGCTACACCTTC
>TRBV2|TRBJ1-2|NA|TRBD1
CASRSGQDFYGYTF
TGTGCCAGCAGATCGGGACAGGATTTCTATGGCTACACCTTC
>TRBV5-4|TRBJ2-7|few|TRBD2
CASSLDRGSFYEQYF
TGTGCCAGCAGCCTTGATCGCGGGAGCTTCTACGAGCAGTACTTC
>TRBV6-5|TRBJ2-1|few|TRBD1
CASSTGTGYNEQFF
TGTGCCAGCAGTACCGGGACAGGCTACAATGAGCAGTTCTTC
>TRBV9|TRBJ1-4|NA|NA
CASSVRGEKLFF
TGTGCCAGCAGCGTAAGGGGTGAAAAACTGTTTTTT
>TRBV5-4|TRBJ1-1|NA|NA
CASSFSRADTEAFF
TGTGCCAGCAGCTTTTCCAGGGCTGACACTGAAGCTTTCTTT
>TRBV21-1|TRBJ2-7|NA|NA
CASSKERGASSYEQYF
TGTGCCAGCAGCAAAGAAAGGGGCGCGTCCTCCTACGAGCAGTACTTC
>TRBV27|TRBJ1-1|NA|NA
CASRSGHLNTEAFF
TGTGCCAGCAGGTCGGGACACCTGAACACTGAAGCTTTCTTT
>TRBV5-6|TRBJ1-2|few|NA
CASNSDGTYYGYTF
TGTGCCAGCAACTCAGACGGGACATACTATGGCTACACCTTC
>TRBV6-5|TRBJ2-5|few|NA
CASSRADRTMETQYF
TGTGCCAGCAGTAGGGCAGACAGGACGATGGAGACCCAGTACTTC
>TRBV2|TRBJ2-1|NA|TRBD2
CASSEGASGIYEQFF
TGTGCCAGCAGTGAAGGCGCTAGCGGGATCTATGAGCAGTTCTTC
>TRBV2|TRBJ2-1|many|TRBD2
CASVGLARYNEQFF
TGTGCCAGCGTAGGACTAGCGAGGTACAATGAGCAGTTCTTC
>TRBV7-2|TRBJ2-4|few|TRBD2
CASSLGLAGKNIQYF
TGTGCCAGCAGCTTAGGACTAGCGGGAAAAAACATTCAGTACTTC
>TRBV15|TRBJ2-2|NA|NA
CATSRVTGTGELFF
TGTGCCACCAGCAGAGTAACAGGGACCGGGGAGCTGTTTTTT
>TRBV9|TRBJ2-3|NA|NA
CASSIDRSLATDTQYF
TGTGCCAGCAGCATAGATCGATCCCTAGCAACAGATACGCAGTATTTT